This T cell receptor beta chain was recovered during a study of CXCR3-negative and CXCR3-positive naive CD8 T cells. Across the study: The dataset comprises 110 million to 150 million TRB reads in total, with about 1.5 +/- 0.3 million reads per library. Findings of the study overall: Surface CD5 looked about the same in the naive subsets, so the authors worked out TCR strength from TRB CDR3 properties. Comparison of naive cells showed more hydrophobic TRB CDR3s in CXCR3-positive than in CXCR3-negative naive cells.

Regarding this clonotype: Its specificity is not known.

Among CD8+ T cells, naive ones were CD45RO-CCR7+CD27+CD95-. The length of the CDR3 is 15 residues. Germline CDR1 reads SGHRS; CDR2 reads YFSETQ. 5' RACE with UMI labels generated the TRB cDNA libraries. Using the 5' RACE reads, TCRdb records one entry per CDR3 protein without DNA. Seen in this sample are 45,000 to 75,000 distinct CDR3 sequences; the ten most common clones hold 0.42%. The V call is TRBV5-1, the J call TRBJ2-7; TCRdb's D call, TRBD1, is unchecked because there is no DNA. Sequencing used naive CXCR3- CD8+ T cells from blood. As to subset: CD45RO-CCR7+CD27+CD95- naive CD8+ T cells lacking CXCR3 (TNR3-). This clonotype was obtained from a human donor in good health. Some clones in this sample may be carry-over from other donors' samples. The CDR3 protein is CASRLDREPFYEQYF.